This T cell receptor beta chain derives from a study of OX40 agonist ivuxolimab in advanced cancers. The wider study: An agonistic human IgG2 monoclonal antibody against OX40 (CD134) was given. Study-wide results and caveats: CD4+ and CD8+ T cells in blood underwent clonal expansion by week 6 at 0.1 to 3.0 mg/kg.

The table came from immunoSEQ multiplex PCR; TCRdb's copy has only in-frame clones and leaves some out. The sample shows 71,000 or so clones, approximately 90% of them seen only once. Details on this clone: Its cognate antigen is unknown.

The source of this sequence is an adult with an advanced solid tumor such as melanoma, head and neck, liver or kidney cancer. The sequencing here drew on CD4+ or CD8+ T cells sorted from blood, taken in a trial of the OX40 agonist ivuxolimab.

The CDR3 region has the DNA TGTGCCAGCACACGGGACAGGGGTAACTCACCCCTCCACTTT. Its protein product is CASTRDRGNSPLHF. The chain carries TRBV18 and TRBJ1-6, with 10 bases aligning to TRBD1. CDR1 and CDR2 (germline): KGHSH, LQKENI. Unmatched junction bases numbered 8, after V lost 8 bases and J lost 10 bases. The CDR3 is 14 amino acids.